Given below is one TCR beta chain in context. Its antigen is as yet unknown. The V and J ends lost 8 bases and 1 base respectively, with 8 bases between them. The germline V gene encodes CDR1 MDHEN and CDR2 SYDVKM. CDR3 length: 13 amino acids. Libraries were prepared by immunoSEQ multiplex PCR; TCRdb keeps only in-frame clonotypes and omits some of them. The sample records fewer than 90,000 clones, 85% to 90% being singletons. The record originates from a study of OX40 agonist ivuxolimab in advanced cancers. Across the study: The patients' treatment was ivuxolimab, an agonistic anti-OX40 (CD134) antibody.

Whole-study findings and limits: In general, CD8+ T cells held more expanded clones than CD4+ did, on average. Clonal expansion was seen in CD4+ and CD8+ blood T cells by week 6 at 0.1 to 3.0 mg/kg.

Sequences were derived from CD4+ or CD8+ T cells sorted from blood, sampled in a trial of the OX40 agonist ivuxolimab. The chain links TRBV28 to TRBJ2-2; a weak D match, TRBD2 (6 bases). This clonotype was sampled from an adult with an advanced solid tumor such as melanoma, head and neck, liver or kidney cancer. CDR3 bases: TGTGCCAGCCTCGGGGGGAACACCGGGGAGCTGTTTTTT. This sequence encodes CASLGGNTGELFF.